Listed below are T cell receptor beta chains from one sample, sequenced in a study of cytomegalovirus exposure and HLA in healthy donors. TCRdb keeps only in-frame clones here, not all; method: immunoSEQ multiplex PCR. The profile shows hundreds of thousands of clones, 80% to 90% of them singletons. The sequenced material came from PBMCs. The receptor source for this set is a woman aged 18 to 35 in good health and CMV-seronegative. Each CDR3 is given with its conserved first and last residue. Fields, in order: CDR3 protein, CDR3 DNA, J gene, clone size, D gene, V gene. A D gene is named only where the DNA matches it firmly. Clone size is not always given. Where it is, it says once, few, many or a class for expanded clones.

CDR3 protein: CASSVAPGEVNGYTF
CDR3 DNA: TGTGCCAGCAGCGTCGCCCCCGGGGAGGTGAATGGCTACACCTTC
J gene: TRBJ1-2
clone size: NA
D gene: NA
V gene: TRBV6-4

CDR3 protein: CSARPGDVLFF
CDR3 DNA: TGCAGTGCTAGACCGGGAGACGTTCTGTTTTTT
J gene: TRBJ1-4
clone size: once
D gene: NA
V gene: TRBV20-1

CDR3 protein: CASSLAGVNQPQHF
CDR3 DNA: TGTGCCAGCAGCTTGGCAGGGGTGAATCAGCCCCAGCATTTT
J gene: TRBJ1-5
clone size: NA
D gene: NA
V gene: TRBV5-6

CDR3 protein: CASSQRGQGVAEQYF
CDR3 DNA: TGTGCCAGCAGTCAAAGAGGACAGGGGGTAGCGGAGCAGTACTTC
J gene: TRBJ2-7
clone size: once
D gene: TRBD1
V gene: TRBV27

CDR3 protein: CASSIRRESSTDTQYF
CDR3 DNA: TGTGCCAGTAGTATAAGGCGGGAGTCCTCCACAGATACGCAGTATTTT
J gene: TRBJ2-3
clone size: few
D gene: TRBD2
V gene: TRBV19

CDR3 protein: CASSLVGQVTDTQYF
CDR3 DNA: TGTGCCAGCAGCTTAGTGGGACAGGTTACAGATACGCAGTATTTT
J gene: TRBJ2-3
clone size: NA
D gene: TRBD1
V gene: TRBV7-2

CDR3 protein: CASSFSGGRQDTQYF
CDR3 DNA: TGCGCCAGCAGTTTTAGCGGGGGGCGTCAAGATACGCAGTATTTT
J gene: TRBJ2-3
clone size: NA
D gene: TRBD2
V gene: TRBV5-1

CDR3 protein: CASSSGQGIKQYF
CDR3 DNA: TGCGCCAGCAGCTCGGGACAGGGGATCAAGCAGTACTTC
J gene: TRBJ2-5
clone size: NA
D gene: TRBD1
V gene: TRBV10-1

CDR3 protein: CASSSGTGNEQYF
CDR3 DNA: TGTGCCAGCAGCTCCGGGACAGGGAACGAGCAGTACTTC
J gene: TRBJ2-7
clone size: NA
D gene: TRBD1
V gene: TRBV13

CDR3 protein: CASSLHYTGELFF
CDR3 DNA: TGTGCCAGCAGTTTACACTACACCGGGGAGCTGTTTTTT
J gene: TRBJ2-2
clone size: NA
D gene: NA
V gene: TRBV27

CDR3 protein: CASSFATQGGTEAFF
CDR3 DNA: TGTGCCAGCAGCTTTGCAACCCAAGGGGGCACTGAAGCTTTCTTT
J gene: TRBJ1-1
clone size: NA
D gene: NA
V gene: TRBV7-2

CDR3 protein: CATSRGGTANIQYF
CDR3 DNA: TGTGCCACCAGCAGGGGAGGGACGGCCAACATTCAGTACTTC
J gene: TRBJ2-4
clone size: NA
D gene: TRBD2
V gene: TRBV15

CDR3 protein: CASSLALSGSYNEQFF
CDR3 DNA: TGTGCCAGCAGCTTGGCTCTTAGCGGGAGTTACAATGAGCAGTTCTTC
J gene: TRBJ2-1
clone size: NA
D gene: TRBD2
V gene: TRBV5-6

CDR3 protein: CASNRDRAGEQYF
CDR3 DNA: TGCGCCAGCAACCGGGACAGGGCGGGCGAGCAGTACTTC
J gene: TRBJ2-7
clone size: NA
D gene: TRBD1
V gene: TRBV10-2

CDR3 protein: CASSESTGTGLGYTF
CDR3 DNA: TGCGCCAGCAGTGAGTCGACCGGGACAGGGCTCGGCTACACCTTC
J gene: TRBJ1-2
clone size: NA
D gene: TRBD1
V gene: TRBV10-1

CDR3 protein: CASSQAERGGLMFF
CDR3 DNA: TGCGCCAGCAGCCAGGCCGAGCGGGGGGGCCTGATGTTTTTT
J gene: TRBJ2-2
clone size: NA
D gene: TRBD2
V gene: TRBV4-1

CDR3 protein: CASSLGQGIYNEQFF
CDR3 DNA: TGCGCCAGCAGCTTGGGACAGGGGATCTACAATGAGCAGTTCTTC
J gene: TRBJ2-1
clone size: NA
D gene: TRBD1
V gene: TRBV5-1

CDR3 protein: CASTPREPHTGELFF
CDR3 DNA: TGTGCCAGCACCCCCCGGGAACCCCACACCGGGGAGCTGTTTTTT
J gene: TRBJ2-2
clone size: NA
D gene: NA
V gene: TRBV5-4

CDR3 protein: CASSRTGEGYGYTF
CDR3 DNA: TGTGCCAGCAGCAGGACAGGGGAGGGTTATGGCTACACCTTC
J gene: TRBJ1-2
clone size: NA
D gene: TRBD1
V gene: TRBV5-4

CDR3 protein: CASSLAHRQGQTQYF
CDR3 DNA: TGTGCCAGCAGCTTAGCCCATCGACAGGGCCAGACCCAGTACTTC
J gene: TRBJ2-5
clone size: NA
D gene: TRBD1
V gene: TRBV7-9

CDR3 protein: CASSLEAGYYNEQFF
CDR3 DNA: TGTGCCAGCAGCTTAGAGGCAGGGTACTACAATGAGCAGTTCTTC
J gene: TRBJ2-1
clone size: NA
D gene: NA
V gene: TRBV7-7

CDR3 protein: CASSGHYEQYF
CDR3 DNA: TGTGCCAGCAGCGGACATTACGAGCAGTACTTC
J gene: TRBJ2-7
clone size: once
D gene: NA
V gene: TRBV6-1

CDR3 protein: CAITGRPETQYF
CDR3 DNA: TGTGCCATTACAGGACGCCCCGAGACCCAGTACTTC
J gene: TRBJ2-5
clone size: NA
D gene: NA
V gene: TRBV2

CDR3 protein: CASSGGTGPGYTF
CDR3 DNA: TGTGCCAGCAGCGGGGGGACAGGGCCTGGCTACACCTTC
J gene: TRBJ1-2
clone size: NA
D gene: TRBD1
V gene: TRBV6-5

CDR3 protein: CASSLVSKREDSDTQYF
CDR3 DNA: TGTGCCAGCAGCTTAGTCAGCAAGCGGGAGGACTCAGATACGCAGTATTTT
J gene: TRBJ2-3
clone size: few
D gene: TRBD2
V gene: TRBV7-2

CDR3 protein: CASSFIDMNYGYTF
CDR3 DNA: TGTGCCAGCAGCTTCATTGACATGAACTATGGCTACACCTTC
J gene: TRBJ1-2
clone size: NA
D gene: NA
V gene: TRBV11-2

CDR3 protein: CASSLAGTSGGFYEQYF
CDR3 DNA: TGTGCCAGCAGCTTAGCGGGGACTAGCGGAGGATTTTACGAGCAGTACTTC
J gene: TRBJ2-7
clone size: few
D gene: TRBD2
V gene: TRBV7-2

CDR3 protein: CASSFRTVPYEQYF
CDR3 DNA: TGTGCCAGCAGCTTCCGGACAGTCCCCTACGAGCAGTACTTC
J gene: TRBJ2-7
clone size: NA
D gene: NA
V gene: TRBV9

CDR3 protein: CASSATVRGHADTQYF
CDR3 DNA: TGCGCCAGCAGCGCGACGGTCCGGGGACACGCAGATACGCAGTATTTT
J gene: TRBJ2-3
clone size: NA
D gene: NA
V gene: TRBV10-1

CDR3 protein: CASSLLTGDGYTF
CDR3 DNA: TGCGCCAGCAGCTTGTTGACGGGAGATGGCTACACCTTC
J gene: TRBJ1-2
clone size: NA
D gene: NA
V gene: TRBV5-1

CDR3 protein: CASSYVGAYGYTF
CDR3 DNA: TGTGCCAGCAGTTACGTGGGGGCTTATGGCTACACCTTC
J gene: TRBJ1-2
clone size: once
D gene: NA
V gene: TRBV6-5

CDR3 protein: CASSLSEETQYF
CDR3 DNA: TGTGCCAGCAGCTTAAGTGAGGAGACCCAGTACTTC
J gene: TRBJ2-5
clone size: NA
D gene: NA
V gene: TRBV5-4

CDR3 protein: CASSSDRMYEQYF
CDR3 DNA: TGTGCCAGCAGCTCGGACAGGATGTACGAGCAGTACTTC
J gene: TRBJ2-7
clone size: NA
D gene: TRBD1
V gene: TRBV7-2

CDR3 protein: CASSYSFRGGTDTQYF
CDR3 DNA: TGTGCCAGCAGTTACTCCTTCCGAGGAGGTACAGATACGCAGTATTTT
J gene: TRBJ2-3
clone size: NA
D gene: NA
V gene: TRBV6-6

CDR3 protein: CASSQDGSGYSNQPQHF
CDR3 DNA: TGCGCCAGCAGCCAAGACGGATCGGGATATAGCAATCAGCCCCAGCATTTT
J gene: TRBJ1-5
clone size: NA
D gene: NA
V gene: TRBV4-1

CDR3 protein: CASSFARVNTEAFF
CDR3 DNA: TGTGCCAGCAGCTTCGCACGGGTGAACACTGAAGCTTTCTTT
J gene: TRBJ1-1
clone size: NA
D gene: NA
V gene: TRBV7-2

CDR3 protein: CASSAGATEAFF
CDR3 DNA: TGCGCCAGCAGTGCAGGGGCCACTGAAGCTTTCTTT
J gene: TRBJ1-1
clone size: NA
D gene: NA
V gene: TRBV10-1

CDR3 protein: CASSGGITDTQYF
CDR3 DNA: TGTGCCAGCTCGGGGGGGATCACAGATACGCAGTATTTT
J gene: TRBJ2-3
clone size: NA
D gene: TRBD2
V gene: TRBV9

CDR3 protein: CASYRQGEISSPLHF
CDR3 DNA: TGTGCCAGCTATAGACAGGGAGAGATTAGCTCACCCCTCCACTTT
J gene: TRBJ1-6
clone size: NA
D gene: TRBD1
V gene: TRBV11-3

CDR3 protein: CASSETSGNLNEQFF
CDR3 DNA: TGTGCCAGCAGTGAGACCAGCGGGAATTTGAATGAGCAGTTCTTC
J gene: TRBJ2-1
clone size: once
D gene: TRBD2
V gene: TRBV2

CDR3 protein: CASSPGGAASGGTQYF
CDR3 DNA: TGTGCCAGCAGCCCCGGTGGGGCAGCTTCAGGGGGTACGCAGTATTTT
J gene: TRBJ2-3
clone size: NA
D gene: TRBD1
V gene: TRBV4-2

CDR3 protein: CASSPGTGASYEQYF
CDR3 DNA: TGTGCCAGCAGCCCGGGGACAGGGGCCTCCTACGAGCAGTACTTC
J gene: TRBJ2-7
clone size: NA
D gene: TRBD1
V gene: TRBV14

CDR3 protein: CATSQEQGDTQYF
CDR3 DNA: TGCGCCACTTCACAAGAACAGGGAGATACGCAGTATTTT
J gene: TRBJ2-3
clone size: NA
D gene: NA
V gene: TRBV10-1

CDR3 protein: CASSLEGGAAEGAKNIQYF
CDR3 DNA: TGTGCCAGCAGCCTCGAGGGGGGGGCGGCAGAAGGGGCCAAAAACATTCAGTACTTC
J gene: TRBJ2-4
clone size: NA
D gene: NA
V gene: TRBV11-2

CDR3 protein: CASSFGGRGSGNTIYF
CDR3 DNA: TGTGCCAGCAGCTTCGGCGGCAGGGGCTCTGGAAACACCATATATTTT
J gene: TRBJ1-3
clone size: NA
D gene: NA
V gene: TRBV7-2

CDR3 protein: CASSERGGQGNMNTEAFF
CDR3 DNA: TGTGCCAGCAGTGAAAGGGGAGGACAGGGGAATATGAACACTGAAGCTTTCTTT
J gene: TRBJ1-1
clone size: NA
D gene: TRBD1
V gene: TRBV25-1

CDR3 protein: CASSFLAGVDTQYF
CDR3 DNA: TGTGCCAGCAGCTTCTTAGCGGGAGTCGATACGCAGTATTTT
J gene: TRBJ2-3
clone size: NA
D gene: TRBD2
V gene: TRBV5-8

CDR3 protein: CASSQDLGVHQPQHF
CDR3 DNA: TGCGCCAGCAGCCAAGATCTCGGGGTTCATCAGCCCCAGCATTTT
J gene: TRBJ1-5
clone size: once
D gene: NA
V gene: TRBV4-3

CDR3 protein: CASSISVTSTEAFF
CDR3 DNA: TGTGCCAGTAGTATCTCAGTCACAAGCACTGAAGCTTTCTTT
J gene: TRBJ1-1
clone size: NA
D gene: NA
V gene: TRBV19

CDR3 protein: CASSFRGGSEKLFF
CDR3 DNA: TGTGCCAGCAGCTTCCGGGGGGGAAGTGAAAAACTGTTTTTT
J gene: TRBJ1-4
clone size: NA
D gene: NA
V gene: TRBV7-9

CDR3 protein: CASSQDWRGAADTQYF
CDR3 DNA: TGTGCCAGCAGCCAAGATTGGCGGGGGGCTGCAGATACGCAGTATTTT
J gene: TRBJ2-3
clone size: NA
D gene: TRBD2
V gene: TRBV4-2

CDR3 protein: CASSYGEENTEAFF
CDR3 DNA: TGTGCCAGCAGCTACGGAGAAGAAAACACTGAAGCTTTCTTT
J gene: TRBJ1-1
clone size: NA
D gene: NA
V gene: TRBV7-9

CDR3 protein: CASTQGWAPDTQYF
CDR3 DNA: TGTGCCAGCACCCAGGGATGGGCCCCAGATACGCAGTATTTT
J gene: TRBJ2-3
clone size: NA
D gene: NA
V gene: TRBV5-4

CDR3 protein: CASSFLSGGARETQYF
CDR3 DNA: TGTGCCAGCAGCTTCCTTAGCGGGGGGGCCAGAGAGACCCAGTACTTC
J gene: TRBJ2-5
clone size: NA
D gene: TRBD2
V gene: TRBV5-4

CDR3 protein: CASSGGVSRLAGGPDTQYF
CDR3 DNA: TGTGCCAGCAGCGGCGGGGTCTCACGACTAGCGGGGGGTCCCGATACGCAGTATTTT
J gene: TRBJ2-3
clone size: NA
D gene: TRBD2
V gene: TRBV9

CDR3 protein: CASSYQGAGTEAFF
CDR3 DNA: TGTGCCAGCAGTTACCAGGGGGCGGGAACTGAAGCTTTCTTT
J gene: TRBJ1-1
clone size: NA
D gene: TRBD1
V gene: TRBV6-6

CDR3 protein: CASSPVRQGEQYF
CDR3 DNA: TGCGCCAGCAGTCCAGTCCGACAGGGTGAGCAGTACTTC
J gene: TRBJ2-7
clone size: NA
D gene: TRBD1
V gene: TRBV10-1

CDR3 protein: CASSQGEASADTQYF
CDR3 DNA: TGTGCCAGCAGCCAAGGCGAAGCTAGCGCAGATACGCAGTATTTT
J gene: TRBJ2-3
clone size: NA
D gene: NA
V gene: TRBV4-2

CDR3 protein: CASSSSGSAYNEQFF
CDR3 DNA: TGTGCCAGCAGCTCTAGTGGGAGCGCCTACAATGAGCAGTTCTTC
J gene: TRBJ2-1
clone size: NA
D gene: NA
V gene: TRBV7-9